This T cell receptor (beta chain) was captured in a study of graft-versus-host responses after intestinal transplantation (dated by TCRdb to about 2021). In terms of the full investigation: The transplants that recipients received were multivisceral, liver-intestinal, or isolated intestinal. Anti-thymocyte globulin induction was given to all recipients, followed by maintenance tacrolimus and steroids for two to four years. After intestinal transplantation, graft-versus-host and host-versus-graft alloreactive T cell clones were followed in the graft, circulation and bone marrow using bulk TCR-beta CDR3 sequencing. Alloreactive clones were identified by sequencing pre-transplant mixed lymphocyte reaction products and comparing these products with unstimulated pre-transplant donor and recipient T cells. A cohort of 24 intestinal transplant recipients, including one retransplant, was enrolled, and 3 patients lacking pretransplant specimens were excluded. Donor T cell macrochimerism was defined as a peak of at least 4% donor T cells among recipient peripheral blood mononuclear cells. Instead of going to the commercial service, samples from a few later patients were sequenced in-house on an Illumina MiSeq and processed with MiXCR.

The time point label for this specimen denotes: cells obtained before transplantation from donor or recipient. CD3+CD4+ and CD3+CD8+ populations were FACS-sorted from unstimulated pre-transplant donor and recipient cells taken from spleen or lymph nodes. Deletion took 3 bases off V and 0 bases off J, with a span of 8 bases between the germline ends. The CDR3 measures 14 amino acids from cysteine to phenylalanine. Of all the DNA, just the CDR3 is kept, 42 bases in frame from base 1. As encoded in the germline V gene (reference sequence), CDR1 is SEHNR while CDR2 is FQNEAQ. Worth noting for this clone: This receptor's antigen is unknown. Nothing much larger sits one base from this clone, and base qualities are not available.

Points the paper makes about the study in general: The conclusions were limited by the relatively low number and heterogeneity of the intestinal transplant patients. GvH clones were detected in recipient bone marrow, and some of these GvH clones were observed earlier in ileal mucosa or blood, consistent with an intestinal mucosal origin. Patients with donor T cell macrochimerism had high GvH to HvG T cell clonal ratios in their allografts. Peak levels of circulating GvH clones were associated with declines in HvG clones early after transplant.

The library was prepared using the immunoSEQ multiplex PCR assay. For most patients, genomic DNA was isolated with the Qiagen DNeasy Blood and Tissue Kit and shipped frozen to Adaptive Biotechnologies for TCR sequencing. Adaptive Biotechnologies carried out high-throughput TCR-beta CDR3 sequencing of genomic DNA for most patients. Per the authors' processing: Adaptive's ImmunoSEQ software supplied the TCR sequencing data for 15 to 20 patients, while MiXCR and VDJtools were used to process a few other patients. To correct CD4 versus CD8 sorting errors, any sequence found in both subsets at a frequency ratio below 5:1 was removed. CDR3 nucleotide sequences shared by donor and recipient were removed because the origin of these sequences could not be assigned. To be classed as alloreactive, a clone needed at least 2-fold expansion over unstimulated cells and a minimum CFSE-low frequency of 0.002% (template counts) or 0.001% (read counts). Clones detected in sequenced pre-transplant spleen, lymph node, or MLR CFSE-low populations of the donor or recipient were defined as mappable. Cumulative frequency of alloreactive clones was calculated as a percentage of all sequences weighted by copy number. This is the immuneACCESS table as TCRdb keeps it, with only in-frame sequences that have V and J called. A part of the clones is gone; compared with another copy, unresolved V genes explain less than half, and the rest is unexplained. Clonal size and the V and J genes are those of that table, whereas D and trimming came from the DNA. Counted in this sample were more than 100,000 clones; over 85% of them appeared once. The ten largest clonotypes hold under 1.5% of the sample.

The V gene is TRBV7-9 and the J gene is TRBJ1-1; tentative D gene TRBD1, with 5 bases matching. The material was unstimulated CD8+ T cells sorted from spleen or lymph node cells, obtained before intestinal transplant. The source of this sequence is a human donor who received an intestinal transplant. The sequenced DNA is TGTGCCAGCAGCTTTGACAGAGTGAACACTGAAGCTTTCTTT. This translates into CASSFDRVNTEAFF.